These 5 T cell receptor beta chains originate from one sample sequenced in a study of blood T cell repertoires in COVID-19 (dated by TCRdb to the early 2020s). Libraries were made using the immunoSEQ multiplex PCR assay. TCRdb provides this immuneACCESS table in a form limited to in-frame rearrangements. Some clones are lacking; in checked studies, under half of them reflect an unresolved V gene, and why the rest are absent is not known. This sample gives about 290,000 clones in total; 85% of them show up just once. The top ten clonotypes cover around 3.9% of the sample. Sequencing was carried out using peripheral blood. The receptors stem from a woman aged 45 to 65 with active or convalescent COVID-19.

This rearrangement joins TRBV7-9 to TRBJ2-7; TRBD2 is a possible D gene (6 bases). Germline-derived CDR1 and CDR2 are SEHNR and FQNEAQ (reference sequence). V shed 5 bases and J shed 7 bases, with 18 bases lying between them. This CDR3 region has 14 residues. This CDR3 is CASSPLGNGGEQYF. In nucleotides, the CDR3 is TGTGCCAGCAGCCCGCTAGGAAATGGGGGGGAGCAGTACTTC.

The V gene is TRBV6-1, the J gene TRBJ2-7; 10 bases are shared with TRBD1. Germline assignment: CDR1 MNHNS and CDR2 SASEGT. Trimming at V came to 2 bases and at J to 1 base, leaving 29 bases not matched to a gene. The CDR3 loop spans 24 amino acids. The CDR3 spells CASSERGVRPGTGQGIKASYEQYF. As DNA, the CDR3 is TGTGCCAGCAGTGAACGCGGTGTGCGGCCCGGAACGGGACAGGGGATTAAGGCGTCCTACGAGCAGTACTTC.

The V gene is TRBV5-1, the J gene TRBJ2-3, with TRBD2 as a possible D gene (5 bases). Germline CDR1 reads SGHRS; CDR2 reads YFSETQ. The length of the CDR3 is 14 residues. The germline V and J ends were trimmed by 4 bases and 5 bases, with 14 bases remaining between them. The CDR3 coding sequence is TGCGCCAGCAGCCTGACTATGGGAAAAGATACGCAGTATTTT. Protein sequence: CASSLTMGKDTQYF.

The V gene is TRBV5-6, the J gene TRBJ1-2; no reliable D call. V lost 2 bases to trimming and J lost 4 bases, with 3 bases between them. Germline-derived CDR1 and CDR2 are SGHDT and YYEEEE. The CDR3 is made up of 11 amino acids. The CDR3: CASSFSYGYTF. CDR3 DNA: TGTGCCAGCAGCTTCAGCTATGGCTACACCTTC.

This clone has just one count. This chain joins TRBV7-8 and TRBJ2-7; D is unresolved. Trimming took 1 base from V and 5 from J, leaving 9 bases between them. The CDR3 has 13 amino acids. The germline V gene encodes CDR1 SGHVS and CDR2 FQNEAQ. CDR3: CASSLGVENEQYF. The CDR3 bases are TGTGCCAGCAGCTTAGGGGTGGAGAACGAGCAGTACTTC. The whole variable domain, filled in from reference TRBV7-8 and TRBJ2-7, reads GAGVSQSPRYKVAKRGQDVALRCDPISGHVSLFWYQQALGQGPEFLTYFQNEAQLDKSGLPSDRFFAERPEGSVSTLKIQRTQQEDSAVYLCASSLGVENEQYFGPGTRLTVT.